The 10 T cell receptor beta chains reported below all come from one sample, sequenced in a study of identical twins. MiXCR, applied by TCRdb to the 5' RACE reads, yields one record per CDR3 protein. Of about 220,000 distinct CDR3 sequences listed, around 7.6% are singletons. These sequences were also reported in another study, on yellow fever vaccine responses in identical twins.

Input material: CD8+ T cells sorted from blood. These receptors were taken from a woman under 30 in good health.

This clonotype was seen many times. J is TRBJ2-1 and V is TRBV29-1, with 10 bases matching TRBD2. Germline CDR1 SQVTM, CDR2 ANQGSEA. The V and J ends lost 3 bases and 0 bases, in that order; junction bases with no gene match: 5. This CDR3 is 16 amino acids long. This CDR3 reads CSVDMTSGLSYNEQFF. CDR3 in DNA: TGCAGCGTTGATATGACTAGCGGGCTCTCCTACAATGAGCAGTTCTTC.

The chain uses TRBV28 and TRBJ2-3, with D perhaps matching TRBD1 or TRBD2 (5 bases each). CDR3 length: 15 residues. CDR1 and CDR2 from the germline V gene are MDHEN and SYDVKM. V dropped 5 bases and J dropped 4 bases, with 16 bases sitting between them. CDR3 DNA sequence: TGTGCCAGCAGTCTGATGGGGCAGAGGGCAGATACGCAGTATTTT. It specifies CASSLMGQRADTQYF.

This clonotype was counted only a few times. The chain links TRBV29-1 to TRBJ1-1, with D uncertain. There are 14 residues in the CDR3. In germline, CDR1 is SQVTM, CDR2 ANQGSEA. Trimming cost V 3 bases and J 0 bases, with 11 bases left between them. CDR3 bases: TGCAGCGTTGATGTGGCGGCGATGAACACTGAAGCTTTCTTT. The encoded protein is CSVDVAAMNTEAFF.

This chain joins TRBV27 and TRBJ2-7; 7 bases line up with TRBD2. Trimming removed 8 bases from V and 0 bases from J; junction bases left unmatched: 4. This CDR3 region has 13 residues. CDR1 and CDR2 from the germline V gene are MNHEY and SMNVEV (reference sequence). The CDR3: CASGGDASYEQYF. As DNA, the CDR3 is TGTGCCAGCGGGGGGGACGCCTCCTACGAGCAGTACTTC.

The V gene is TRBV28, the J gene TRBJ1-1; D unresolved. The CDR3 is 13 residues long. Trimming took off 7 bases at V and 4 bases at J, with 13 bases between the two ends. Germline V CDR1 and CDR2: MDHEN, SYDVKM. The CDR3 protein is CASNQFLLTEAFF. The CDR3 DNA reads TGTGCCAGCAACCAGTTTCTGCTCACTGAAGCTTTCTTT. The full variable domain, completed using reference TRBV28 and TRBJ1-1, is DVKVTQSSRYLVKRTGEKVFLECVQDMDHENMFWYRQDPGLGLRLIYFSYDVKMKEKGDIPEGYSVSREKKERFSLILESASTNQTSMYLCASNQFLLTEAFFGQGTRLTVV.

The chain couples TRBV20-1 to TRBJ2-6; maybe TRBD1 (6 bases). The CDR3 extends over 16 amino acids. Trimming removed 6 bases at V and 0 bases at J, with 15 bases between. Germline loops: CDR1 DFQATT, CDR2 SNEGSKA (reference sequence). Here the CDR3 DNA reads TGCAGTGCATATCAGGGGCCCCCCTCTGGGGCCAACGTCCTGACTTTC. Protein sequence: CSAYQGPPSGANVLTF.

This clonotype was found many times. The chain is built from TRBV13 and TRBJ2-7; D perhaps matches TRBD2 (6 bases). V shed 5 bases and J shed 9 bases, with 17 bases lying between them. The CDR3 is 13 amino acids. The germline V gene has CDR1 PRHDT and CDR2 FYEKMQ (reference sequence). DNA for the CDR3: TGTGCCAGCAGCCCTGGGCAGGGAGGACGGCAGTACTTC. Its translation: CASSPGQGGRQYF.

In this sample, this clonotype turned up a few times. J is TRBJ2-7 and V is TRBV29-1, with unresolved D. Germline loops: CDR1 SQVTM, CDR2 ANQGSEA. V was shortened by 1 base and J by 9 bases, with 16 bases between the two germline ends. The length of the CDR3 is 13 residues. The CDR3 loop reads CSVEGRNGMGQYF. The DNA for the CDR3 is TGCAGCGTTGAAGGTCGAAATGGGATGGGGCAGTACTTC.

The chain has TRBV12-3 or TRBV12-4 and TRBJ2-7, with D tentatively TRBD1 (5 bases). The CDR3 is 14 amino acids. The V gene lost 6 bases and the J gene lost 1 base, with 13 bases spanning the gap. This CDR3 is CASSLEDTSYEQYF. CDR3 coding DNA: TGTGCCAGCAGCCTAGAGGACACATCCTACGAGCAGTACTTC.

V gene TRBV3-1 combines with J gene TRBJ2-2; D is unresolved. CDR3 length: 18 residues. Germline V gene lookup returns CDR1 LGHDT and CDR2 YNNKEL (reference sequence). The V end was cut by 0 bases, the J end by 0 bases, with 14 bases between. CDR3 protein: CASSQDVMDAANTGELFF. CDR3 nucleotides: TGTGCCAGCAGCCAAGATGTCATGGACGCTGCGAACACCGGGGAGCTGTTTTTT.